In this sample, the clone carrying this T cell receptor (beta chain) turned up a few times. Its antigen is undetermined. The cDNA had a unique molecular identifier and a template-switch universal primer site. MiXCR, run by TCRdb on the 5' RACE reads, gives a single entry per CDR3 protein. The table lists 450,000 to 650,000 distinct CDR3 sequences, around 15% of them singletons, with about 0.47% in the top ten. The CDR3 sequence is 13 residues long. The V and J ends lost 0 bases and 16 bases respectively, with 16 bases between them. The germline V gene encodes CDR1 SGHRS and CDR2 YFSETQ. The sample originates from a study of identical twins. The study, taken as a whole, reports: Compared with models, monozygotic twins showed more out-of-frame TCR alpha sharing. Abundant cord blood beta clonotypes carried fewer insertions; memory repertoires showed none.

Another study also made use of these data, one on yellow fever vaccine responses in identical twins. According to that study: The T cell response to vaccination in identical twins was reportedly partly convergent and partly personalized.

This TCR came from a woman aged 18-30 years in good health. This chain joins TRBV5-1 and TRBJ1-4; D gene unclear. Sequencing used CD4+ T cells sorted from blood. CDR3 nucleotides: TGCGCCAGCAGCTTGGATTCAGGAGCGACGAGGTTTTTT. It yields the protein CASSLDSGATRFF.